The 12 T cell receptor beta chains below were found in one sample sequenced in a study of identical twins. From the 5' RACE reads, TCRdb called clonotypes with MiXCR, one entry per CDR3 protein. This sample carries 400,000 to 550,000 distinct CDR3 sequences, approximately 22% of them seen once, and the ten largest clones take around 0.9%. These data also formed part of another study, on T cells expressing NK-cell markers.

Sequenced: CD4+ T cells sorted from blood. These receptors originate from a woman aged 18-29 years in good health.

The chain employs TRBV20-1 and TRBJ2-7; 9 bases match TRBD2. V was clipped by 3 bases and J by 2 bases; unmatched bases: 2. Looked up from germline, CDR1 is DFQATT and CDR2 is SNEGSKA (reference sequence). This CDR3 has 13 amino acids. The chain's CDR3 is CSARTSGPYEQYF. The CDR3 bases are TGCAGTGCTAGGACTAGCGGCCCCTACGAGCAGTACTTC.

The chain has TRBV10-3 and TRBJ1-1; D gene uncertain. The CDR3 length is 14 residues. Looked up from germline, CDR1 is ENHRY and CDR2 is SYGVKD. Trimming cost V 4 bases and J 3 bases, with 12 bases left between them. The CDR3 nucleotides read TGTGCCATCAGTGTCTTCTCGGAGGACACTGAAGCTTTCTTT. Protein sequence: CAISVFSEDTEAFF.

V gene TRBV20-1 combines with J gene TRBJ2-7; perhaps D is TRBD1 or TRBD2 (5 bases each). The DNA end is more similar to TRBJ2-1, so the J call may be wrong. The CDR3 runs to 13 residues. Germline loops: CDR1 DFQATT, CDR2 SNEGSKA (reference sequence). The DNA for the CDR3 is TGCAGTGCTAGAGATCTCAGGTGGGACGAGCAGTTCTTC. Translated: CSARDLRWDEQFF.

This clonotype was counted ten times or more. The V and J genes are TRBV20-1 and TRBJ1-2; D is ambiguous. The CDR3 extends over 13 amino acids. Per the germline V gene, CDR1 is DFQATT and CDR2 is SNEGSKA (reference sequence). Trimming stripped 6 bases from V and 1 base from J, with 12 bases between. CDR3 protein: CSASDEFNYGYTF. The CDR3 DNA is TGCAGTGCCTCCGACGAATTTAACTATGGCTACACCTTC.

This clonotype turned up a few times. The chain links TRBV7-2 to TRBJ2-7; D is uncertain. The V gene lost 6 bases and the J gene lost 2 bases, with 17 bases spanning the gap. CDR3 length: 15 amino acids. Germline V gene data show CDR1 as SGHTA and CDR2 as FQGNSA. CDR3 DNA sequence: TGTGCCAGCAGATCTAGTCTCGAACGACCCTACGAGCAGTACTTC. Translation: CASRSSLERPYEQYF. The full variable domain, completed using reference TRBV7-2 and TRBJ2-7, is GAGVSQSPSNKVTEKGKDVELRCDPISGHTALYWYRQSLGQGLEFLIYFQGNSAPDKSGLPSDRFSAERTGGSVSTLTIQRTQQEDSAVYLCASRSSLERPYEQYFGPGTRLTVT.

This clonotype has more than one count but fewer than ten. The chain uses TRBV18 and TRBJ2-7; weak D call: TRBD2 (6 bases). The CDR3 length is 14 residues. Germline V gives CDR1 KGHSH, CDR2 LQKENI. V lost 3 bases and J 2 bases, leaving 11 bases between the germline ends. CDR3 DNA: TGTGCCAGCTCACCTCGGACTAAAACCTACGAGCAGTACTTC. Protein: CASSPRTKTYEQYF.

This clonotype was counted only a few times. The rearrangement joins TRBV7-9 to TRBJ2-7; perhaps D is TRBD1 or TRBD2 (6 bases each). The CDR3 is made up of 14 amino acids. V was clipped by 3 bases and J by 2 bases, with 11 bases between them. CDR1 SEHNR and CDR2 FQNEAQ come from the germline V gene (reference sequence). CDR3 coding DNA: TGTGCCAGCAGCTTTGGGGGGCCCGCCTACGAGCAGTACTTC. This codes for CASSFGGPAYEQYF.

This chain connects TRBV7-2 to TRBJ2-3; D assignment may be TRBD1 or TRBD2 (5 bases each). The ends were cut back, 5 bases at V and 1 base at J, with 16 bases in the middle. Germline CDR1 SGHTA, CDR2 FQGNSA. This CDR3 spans 16 amino acids. The CDR3 loop reads CASSRPGAGGTDTQYF. CDR3 coding DNA: TGTGCCAGCAGCCGACCTGGGGCGGGCGGCACAGATACGCAGTATTTT.

The rearrangement uses TRBV10-3 and TRBJ2-3; no firm D call. The CDR3 has 13 amino acids. V gave up 3 bases and J gave up 4 bases, with 8 bases separating them. Germline CDR1 is ENHRY and CDR2 is SYGVKD. CDR3 loop: CAISDQGSDTQYF. The CDR3 coding sequence is TGTGCCATCAGTGACCAAGGGTCAGATACGCAGTATTTT.

The chain links TRBV30 to TRBJ1-1; D unclear. V was trimmed by 0 bases and J by 8 bases, leaving 16 bases between them. Germline V CDR1 and CDR2: GTSNPN, SVGIG (reference sequence). There are 14 residues in the CDR3. The CDR3 here is CAWSVMVVQDEAFF. Written as DNA, the CDR3 is TGTGCCTGGAGTGTAATGGTTGTCCAGGACGAAGCTTTCTTT.

This clonotype has just a few counts. The chain is built from TRBV20-1 and TRBJ2-7; D remains ambiguous. CDR1 DFQATT and CDR2 SNEGSKA come from the germline V gene (reference sequence). Trimming took off 3 bases at V and 3 bases at J, with 18 bases between the two ends. The CDR3 is made up of 15 amino acids. CDR3 loop: CSASRVGTTSYEQYF. The CDR3 DNA reads as TGCAGTGCTAGCCGGGTCGGAACAACAAGCTACGAGCAGTACTTC.

This clonotype was detected a few times. This chain links TRBV5-1 with TRBJ1-1; D remains ambiguous. The CDR3 loop spans 14 amino acids. The V and J ends lost 1 base and 4 bases respectively, with 11 bases between them. Germline assignment: CDR1 SGHRS and CDR2 YFSETQ. The CDR3 DNA is TGCGCCAGCAGCTTGTATTGGGGTGGCACTGAAGCTTTCTTT. Translated, it gives CASSLYWGGTEAFF.